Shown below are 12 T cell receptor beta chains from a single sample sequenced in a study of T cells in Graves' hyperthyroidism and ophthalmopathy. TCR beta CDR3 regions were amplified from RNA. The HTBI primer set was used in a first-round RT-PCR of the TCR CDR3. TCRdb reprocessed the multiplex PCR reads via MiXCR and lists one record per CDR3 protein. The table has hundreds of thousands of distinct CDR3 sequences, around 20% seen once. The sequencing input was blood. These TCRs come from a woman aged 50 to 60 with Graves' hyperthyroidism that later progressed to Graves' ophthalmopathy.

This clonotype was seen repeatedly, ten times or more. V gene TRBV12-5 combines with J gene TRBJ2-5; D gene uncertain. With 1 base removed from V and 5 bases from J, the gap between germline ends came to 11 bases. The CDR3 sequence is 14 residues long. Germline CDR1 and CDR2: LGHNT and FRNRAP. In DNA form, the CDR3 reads TGTGCTAGTGGTTTGGAGAATATTGGGGAGACCCAGTACTTC. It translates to CASGLENIGETQYF.

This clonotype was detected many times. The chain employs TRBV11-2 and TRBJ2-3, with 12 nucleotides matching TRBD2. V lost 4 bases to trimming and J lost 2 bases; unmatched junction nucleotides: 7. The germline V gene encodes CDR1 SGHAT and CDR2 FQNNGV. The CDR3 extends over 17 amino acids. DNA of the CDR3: TGTGCCAGCAGCTCTCTACTAGCGGGGGGAACCACAGATACGCAGTATTTT. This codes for CASSSLLAGGTTDTQYF.

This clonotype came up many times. The CDR3 region is CAWRGPRGAEAFF. The DNA for the CDR3 is TGTGCCTGGAGGGGCCCACGGGGGGCTGAAGCTTTCTTT. V gene TRBV30 combines with J gene TRBJ1-1, with D perhaps matching TRBD1 (5 bases). There are 13 residues in the CDR3. V lost 3 bases, J lost 6 bases, and 14 bases lay in between. Germline lookup yields CDR1 GTSNPN and CDR2 SVGIG (reference sequence).

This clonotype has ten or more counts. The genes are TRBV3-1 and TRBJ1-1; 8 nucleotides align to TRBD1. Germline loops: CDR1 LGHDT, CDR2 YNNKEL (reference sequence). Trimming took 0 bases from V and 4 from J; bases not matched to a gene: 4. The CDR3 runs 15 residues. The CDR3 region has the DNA TGTGCCAGCAGCCAAGAAACAGGGGGTGTCACTGAAGCTTTCTTT. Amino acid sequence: CASSQETGGVTEAFF.

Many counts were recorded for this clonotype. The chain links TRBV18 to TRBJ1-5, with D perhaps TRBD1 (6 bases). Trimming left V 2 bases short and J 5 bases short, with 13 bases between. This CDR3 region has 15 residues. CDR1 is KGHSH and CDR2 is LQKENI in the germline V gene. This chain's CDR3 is CASSPIGGRDQPQHF. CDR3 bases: TGTGCCAGCTCACCAATTGGGGGCAGGGATCAGCCCCAGCATTTT.

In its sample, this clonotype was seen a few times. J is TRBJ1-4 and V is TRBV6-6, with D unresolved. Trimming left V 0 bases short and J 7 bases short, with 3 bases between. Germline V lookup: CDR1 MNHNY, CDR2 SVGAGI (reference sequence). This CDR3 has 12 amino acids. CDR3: CASSYSPEKLFF. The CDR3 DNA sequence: TGTGCCAGCAGTTACTCCCCTGAAAAACTGTTTTTT.

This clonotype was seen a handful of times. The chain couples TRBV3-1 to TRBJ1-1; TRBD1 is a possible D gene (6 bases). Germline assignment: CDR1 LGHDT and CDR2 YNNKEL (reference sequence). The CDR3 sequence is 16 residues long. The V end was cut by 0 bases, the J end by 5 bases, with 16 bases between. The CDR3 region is CASSQDYMGGATEAFF. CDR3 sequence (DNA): TGTGCCAGCAGCCAAGATTATATGGGGGGCGCGACTGAAGCTTTCTTT.

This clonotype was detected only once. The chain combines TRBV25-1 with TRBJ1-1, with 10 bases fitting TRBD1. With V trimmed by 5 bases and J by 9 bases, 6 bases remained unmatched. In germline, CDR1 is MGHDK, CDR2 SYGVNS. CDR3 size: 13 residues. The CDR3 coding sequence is TGTGCCAGCAGTACCCCGGGACAGGGGAAAGCTTTCTTT. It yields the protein CASSTPGQGKAFF.

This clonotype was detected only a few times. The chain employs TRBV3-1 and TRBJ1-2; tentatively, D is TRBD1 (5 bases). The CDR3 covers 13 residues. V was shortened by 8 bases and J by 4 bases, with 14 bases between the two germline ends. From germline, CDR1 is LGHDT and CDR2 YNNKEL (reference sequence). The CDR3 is CASRDGTLYGYTF. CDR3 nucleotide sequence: TGTGCCAGCCGGGACGGCACCCTCTATGGCTACACCTTC.

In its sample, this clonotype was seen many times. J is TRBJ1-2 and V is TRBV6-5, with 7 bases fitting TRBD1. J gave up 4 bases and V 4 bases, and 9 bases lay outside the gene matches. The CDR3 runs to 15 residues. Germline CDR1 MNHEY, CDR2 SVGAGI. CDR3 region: CASSSQTGMGYGYTF. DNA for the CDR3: TGTGCCAGCAGTTCCCAGACAGGGATGGGCTATGGCTACACCTTC.

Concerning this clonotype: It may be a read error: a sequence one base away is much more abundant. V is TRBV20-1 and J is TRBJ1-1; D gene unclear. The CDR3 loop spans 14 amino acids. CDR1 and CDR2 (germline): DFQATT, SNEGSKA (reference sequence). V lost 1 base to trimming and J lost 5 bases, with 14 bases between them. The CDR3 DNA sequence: TGCAGTGCTAGAGCACGCTCTGTTAGGACTGAAGCTTTCTTT. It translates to CSARARSVRTEAFF.

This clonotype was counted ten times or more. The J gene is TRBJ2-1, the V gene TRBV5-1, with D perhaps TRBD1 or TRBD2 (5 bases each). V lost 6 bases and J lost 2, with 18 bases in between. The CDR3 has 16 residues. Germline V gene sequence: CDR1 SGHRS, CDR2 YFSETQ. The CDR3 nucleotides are TGCGCCAGCAATCTTTTCCCAGGGACGCCCTACAATGAGCAGTTCTTC. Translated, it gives CASNLFPGTPYNEQFF.